This TCR beta chain was observed in a study of beta chain features in type 1 diabetes. Study results and limitations: HLA influence on TCRB rearrangement stayed unresolved here. VDJ junctions in type 1 diabetes patients carried more deletions and fewer insertions.

Comments on this clone: Its target is unknown.

The CDR3 is 12 residues long. V gave up 3 bases and J gave up 9 bases, with 14 bases separating them. From germline, CDR1 is GTSNPN and CDR2 SVGIG (reference sequence). The investigators reverse transcribed all of the isolated RNA, so they sequenced expressed TCRB transcripts. Only in-frame clones appear in the TCRdb table, and some are missing; sequencing was by immunoSEQ multiplex PCR. The table has 240,000 or so clones, 55% to 70% seen once. Material: naive CD4+ T cells from blood. The sequence was collected from a man between 25 and 39 years old in good health. The rearrangement uses TRBV30 and TRBJ2-5; D call uncertain. CDR3 DNA: TGTGCCTGGAGGGGCCAGGATCAGGCCCAGTACTTC. Its translation is CAWRGQDQAQYF.